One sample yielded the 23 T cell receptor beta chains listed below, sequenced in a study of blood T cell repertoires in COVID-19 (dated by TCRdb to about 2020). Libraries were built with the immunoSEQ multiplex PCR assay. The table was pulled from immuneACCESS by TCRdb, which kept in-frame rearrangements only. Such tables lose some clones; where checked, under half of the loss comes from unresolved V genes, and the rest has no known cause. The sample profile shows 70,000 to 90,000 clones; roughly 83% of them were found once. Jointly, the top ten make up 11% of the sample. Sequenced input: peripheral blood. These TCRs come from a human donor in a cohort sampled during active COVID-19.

The CDR3 DNA is TGTGCCAGCACCGAACCAGGGGGTAGTACAGATACGCAGTATTTT. Translated, it gives CASTEPGGSTDTQYF. The genes are TRBV7-2 and TRBJ2-3; 7 bases agree with TRBD1. This CDR3 contains 15 residues. V gave up 7 bases and J gave up 3 bases; unmatched junction bases: 10. CDR1 and CDR2 from the germline V gene are SGHTA and FQGNSA.

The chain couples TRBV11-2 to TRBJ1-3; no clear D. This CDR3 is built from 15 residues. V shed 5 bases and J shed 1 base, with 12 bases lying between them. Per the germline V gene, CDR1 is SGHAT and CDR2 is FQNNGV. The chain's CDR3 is CASSPGRQSGNTIYF. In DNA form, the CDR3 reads TGTGCCAGCAGCCCGGGGAGACAATCTGGAAACACCATATATTTT.

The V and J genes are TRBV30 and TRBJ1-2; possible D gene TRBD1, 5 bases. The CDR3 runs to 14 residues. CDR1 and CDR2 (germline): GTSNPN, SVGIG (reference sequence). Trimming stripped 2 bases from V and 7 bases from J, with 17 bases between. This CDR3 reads CAWSTQDRGFGYTF. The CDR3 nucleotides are TGTGCCTGGAGTACTCAGGATAGGGGTTTTGGCTACACCTTC.

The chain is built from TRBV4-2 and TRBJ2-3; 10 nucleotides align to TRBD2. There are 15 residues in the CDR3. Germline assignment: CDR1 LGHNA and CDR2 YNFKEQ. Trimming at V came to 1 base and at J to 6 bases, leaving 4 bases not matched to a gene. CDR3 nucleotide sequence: TGTGCCAGCAGCCAAGGGCTAGCGGGAGTGGATACGCAGTATTTT. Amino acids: CASSQGLAGVDTQYF.

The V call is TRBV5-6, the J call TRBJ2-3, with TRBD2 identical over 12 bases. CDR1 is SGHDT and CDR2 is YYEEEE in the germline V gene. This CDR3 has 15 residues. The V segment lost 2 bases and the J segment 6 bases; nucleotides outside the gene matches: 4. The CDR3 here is CASSLLAGGGDTQYF. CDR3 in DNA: TGTGCCAGCAGCTTACTAGCGGGGGGAGGGGATACGCAGTATTTT.

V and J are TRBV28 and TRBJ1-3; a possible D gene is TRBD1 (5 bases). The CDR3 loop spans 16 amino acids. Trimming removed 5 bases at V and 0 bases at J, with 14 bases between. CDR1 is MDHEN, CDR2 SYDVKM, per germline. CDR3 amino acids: CASSGSGFSSGNTIYF. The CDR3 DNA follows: TGTGCCAGCAGTGGATCAGGGTTCAGCTCTGGAAACACCATATATTTT.

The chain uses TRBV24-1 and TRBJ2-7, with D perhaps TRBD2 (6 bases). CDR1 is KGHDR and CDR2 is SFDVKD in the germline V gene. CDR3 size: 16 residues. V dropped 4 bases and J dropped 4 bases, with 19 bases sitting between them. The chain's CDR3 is CATSDPGLGGEYEQYF. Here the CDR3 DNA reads TGTGCCACCAGTGACCCCGGATTGGGGGGAGAATACGAGCAGTACTTC.

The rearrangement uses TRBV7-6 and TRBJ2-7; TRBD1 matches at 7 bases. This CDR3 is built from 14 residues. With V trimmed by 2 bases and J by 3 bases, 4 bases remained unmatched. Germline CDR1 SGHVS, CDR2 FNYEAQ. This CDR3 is CASSLQGVYYEQYF. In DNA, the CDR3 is TGTGCCAGCAGCTTACAGGGGGTTTACTACGAGCAGTACTTC. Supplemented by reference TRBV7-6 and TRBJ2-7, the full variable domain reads GAGVSQSPRYKVTKRGQDVALRCDPISGHVSLYWYRQALGQGPEFLTYFNYEAQQDKSGLPNDRFSAERPEGSISTLTIQRTEQRDSAMYRCASSLQGVYYEQYFGPGTRLTVT.

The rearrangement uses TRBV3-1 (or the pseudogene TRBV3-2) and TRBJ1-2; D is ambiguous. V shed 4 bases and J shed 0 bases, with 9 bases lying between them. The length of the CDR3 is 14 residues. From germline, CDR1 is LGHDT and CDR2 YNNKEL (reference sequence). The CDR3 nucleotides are TGTGCCAGCAGCCGACTTACGACTAACTATGGCTACACCTTC. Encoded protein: CASSRLTTNYGYTF.

CDR3 residues: CASSESTSGKDEQYF. CDR3 nucleotides: TGCGCCAGCAGTGAGTCAACTAGCGGGAAGGACGAGCAGTACTTC. The V call is TRBV10-1, the J call TRBJ2-7; 10 bases fit TRBD2. V dropped 0 bases and J dropped 5; count of bases not matched to a gene: 4. Per germline, CDR1 WNHNN and CDR2 SYGVQD (reference sequence). The CDR3 is made up of 15 amino acids.

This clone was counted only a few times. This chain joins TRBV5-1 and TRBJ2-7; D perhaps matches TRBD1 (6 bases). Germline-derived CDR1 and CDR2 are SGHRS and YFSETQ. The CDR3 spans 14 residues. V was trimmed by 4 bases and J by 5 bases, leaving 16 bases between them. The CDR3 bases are TGCGCCAGCAGCCGCAACAGGGATTCCGACGAGCAGTACTTC. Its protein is CASSRNRDSDEQYF.

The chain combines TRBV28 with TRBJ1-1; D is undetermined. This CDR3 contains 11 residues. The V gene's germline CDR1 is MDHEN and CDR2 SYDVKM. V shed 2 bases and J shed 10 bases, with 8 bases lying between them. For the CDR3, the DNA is TGTGCCAGCAGTTTACGGAGAGGAGCTTTCTTT. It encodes CASSLRRGAFF.

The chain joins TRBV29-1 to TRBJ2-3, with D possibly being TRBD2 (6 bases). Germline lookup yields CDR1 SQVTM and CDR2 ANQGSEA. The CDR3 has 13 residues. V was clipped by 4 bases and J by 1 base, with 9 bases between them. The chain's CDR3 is CSVVASGTDTQYF. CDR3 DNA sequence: TGCAGCGTTGTGGCTAGCGGCACAGATACGCAGTATTTT.

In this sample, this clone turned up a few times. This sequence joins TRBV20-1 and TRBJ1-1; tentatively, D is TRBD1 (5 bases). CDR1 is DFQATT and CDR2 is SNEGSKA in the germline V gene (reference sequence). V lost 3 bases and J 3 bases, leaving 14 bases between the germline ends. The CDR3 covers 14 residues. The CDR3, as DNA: TGCAGTGCTAGTTGCGCCGGGGGGGACACTGAAGCTTTCTTT. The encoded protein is CSASCAGGDTEAFF.

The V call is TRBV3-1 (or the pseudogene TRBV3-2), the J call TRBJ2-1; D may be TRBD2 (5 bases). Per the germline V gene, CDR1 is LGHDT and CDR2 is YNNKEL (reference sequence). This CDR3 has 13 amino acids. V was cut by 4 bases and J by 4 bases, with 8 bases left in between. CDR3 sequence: CASSLRDYNEQFF. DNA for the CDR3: TGTGCCAGCAGCCTCCGGGATTACAATGAGCAGTTCTTC.

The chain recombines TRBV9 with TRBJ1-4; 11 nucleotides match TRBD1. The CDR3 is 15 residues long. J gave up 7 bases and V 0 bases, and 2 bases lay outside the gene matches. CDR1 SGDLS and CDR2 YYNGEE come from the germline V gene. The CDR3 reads CASSVEGQGGEKLFF. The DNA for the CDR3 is TGTGCCAGCAGCGTAGAGGGACAGGGGGGTGAAAAACTGTTTTTT.

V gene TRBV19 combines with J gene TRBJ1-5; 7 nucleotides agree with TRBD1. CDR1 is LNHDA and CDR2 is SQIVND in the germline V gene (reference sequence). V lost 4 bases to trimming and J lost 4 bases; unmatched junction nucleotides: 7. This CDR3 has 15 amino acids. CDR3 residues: CASSTGGTANQPQHF. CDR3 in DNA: TGTGCCAGTAGTACTGGTGGGACAGCTAATCAGCCCCAGCATTTT.

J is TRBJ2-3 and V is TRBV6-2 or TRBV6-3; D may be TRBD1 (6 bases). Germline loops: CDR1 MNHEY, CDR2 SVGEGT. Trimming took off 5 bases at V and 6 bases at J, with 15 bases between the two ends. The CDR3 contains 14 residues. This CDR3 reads CASSKRGTGDTQYF. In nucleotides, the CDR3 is TGTGCCAGCAGTAAGAGGGGTACAGGGGATACGCAGTATTTT.

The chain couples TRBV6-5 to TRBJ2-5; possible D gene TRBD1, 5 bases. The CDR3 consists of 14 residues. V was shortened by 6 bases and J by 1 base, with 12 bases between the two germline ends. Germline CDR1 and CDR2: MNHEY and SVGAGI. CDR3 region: CASRRGQLQETQYF. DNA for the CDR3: TGTGCCAGCAGGAGAGGACAACTCCAAGAGACCCAGTACTTC.

The CDR3 loop is CASSEIYEQFF. CDR3 DNA: TGTGCCAGCAGTGAAATCTACGAGCAGTTCTTC. The rearrangement joins TRBV2 to TRBJ2-1; D remains ambiguous. The CDR3 is 11 amino acids. Trimming left V 2 bases short and J 10 bases short, with 6 bases between. Germline CDR1 reads SNHLY; CDR2 reads FYNNEI.

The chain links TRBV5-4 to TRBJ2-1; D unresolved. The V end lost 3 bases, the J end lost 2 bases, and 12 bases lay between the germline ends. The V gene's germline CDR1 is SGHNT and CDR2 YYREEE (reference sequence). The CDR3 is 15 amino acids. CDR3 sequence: CASSSVSRTYNEQFF. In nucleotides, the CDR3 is TGTGCCAGCAGCTCCGTTAGCAGAACCTACAATGAGCAGTTCTTC.

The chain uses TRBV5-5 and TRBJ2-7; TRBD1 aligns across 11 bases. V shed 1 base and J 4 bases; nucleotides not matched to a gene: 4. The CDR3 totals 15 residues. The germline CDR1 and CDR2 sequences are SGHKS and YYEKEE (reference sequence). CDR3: CASSLRGQGVYEQYF. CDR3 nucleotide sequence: TGTGCCAGCAGCTTGAGGGGACAGGGGGTGTACGAGCAGTACTTC.

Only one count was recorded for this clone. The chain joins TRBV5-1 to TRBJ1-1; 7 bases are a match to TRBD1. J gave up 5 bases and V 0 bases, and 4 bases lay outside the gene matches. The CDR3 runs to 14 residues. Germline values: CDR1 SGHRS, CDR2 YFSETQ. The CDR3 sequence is CASSLGDSDTEAFF. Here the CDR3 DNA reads TGCGCCAGCAGCTTGGGGGACAGTGATACTGAAGCTTTCTTT.